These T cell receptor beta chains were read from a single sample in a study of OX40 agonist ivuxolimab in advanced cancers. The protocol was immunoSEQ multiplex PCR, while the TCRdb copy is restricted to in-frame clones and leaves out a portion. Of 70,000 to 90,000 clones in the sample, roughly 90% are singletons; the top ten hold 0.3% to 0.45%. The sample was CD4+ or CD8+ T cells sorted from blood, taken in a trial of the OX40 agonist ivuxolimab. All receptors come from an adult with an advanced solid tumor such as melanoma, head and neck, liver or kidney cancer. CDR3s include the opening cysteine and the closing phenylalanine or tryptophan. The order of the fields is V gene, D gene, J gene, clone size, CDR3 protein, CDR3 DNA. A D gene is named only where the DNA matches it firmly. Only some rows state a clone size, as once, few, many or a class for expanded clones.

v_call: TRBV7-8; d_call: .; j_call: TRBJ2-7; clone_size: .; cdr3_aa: CASSPPRGVAYEQYF; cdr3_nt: TGTGCCAGCAGCCCTCCCCGTGGGGTCGCCTACGAGCAGTACTTC
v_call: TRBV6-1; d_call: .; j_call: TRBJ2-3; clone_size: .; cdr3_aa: CASSEQASWQYF; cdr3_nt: TGTGCCAGCAGTGAACAGGCTAGCTGGCAGTATTTT
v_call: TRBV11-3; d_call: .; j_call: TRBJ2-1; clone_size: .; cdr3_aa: CASSPRDGHNEQFF; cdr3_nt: TGTGCCAGCAGCCCCCGCGACGGACACAATGAGCAGTTCTTC
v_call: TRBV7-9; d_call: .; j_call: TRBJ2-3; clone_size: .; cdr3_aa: CASSLVTGDTQYF; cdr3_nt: TGTGCCAGCAGCTTAGTTACAGGAGATACGCAGTATTTT
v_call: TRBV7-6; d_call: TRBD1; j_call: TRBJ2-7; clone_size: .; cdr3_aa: CASSLDGQGSEQYF; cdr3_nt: TGTGCCAGCAGCTTAGACGGACAGGGGAGCGAGCAGTACTTC
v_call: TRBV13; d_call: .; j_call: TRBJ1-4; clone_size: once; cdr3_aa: CASSSRDGGEKLFF; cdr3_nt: TGTGCCAGCAGCTCCCGGGACGGTGGTGAAAAACTGTTTTTT
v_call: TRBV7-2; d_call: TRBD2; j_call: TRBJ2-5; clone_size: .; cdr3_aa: CASSRGSSGSRETQYF; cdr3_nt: TGTGCCAGCAGCCGGGGGTCTAGCGGGAGTCGGGAGACCCAGTACTTC
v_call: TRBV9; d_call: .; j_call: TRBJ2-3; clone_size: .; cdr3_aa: CASSGIGSSTDTQYF; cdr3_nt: TGTGCCAGCAGCGGAATCGGGAGTTCGACAGATACGCAGTATTTT
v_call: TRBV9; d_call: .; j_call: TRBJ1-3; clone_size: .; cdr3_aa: CASSVGGAGSSGNTIYF; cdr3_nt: TGTGCCAGCAGCGTAGGGGGGGCCGGGTCCTCTGGAAACACCATATATTTT
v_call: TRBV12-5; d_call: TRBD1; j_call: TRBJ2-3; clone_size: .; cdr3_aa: CASGLGEGTVTDTQYF; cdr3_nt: TGTGCTAGTGGTTTGGGCGAGGGGACAGTCACAGATACGCAGTATTTT
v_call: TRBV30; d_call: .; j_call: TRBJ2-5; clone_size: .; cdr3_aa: CAWTQGRGLKETQYF; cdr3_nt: TGTGCCTGGACCCAAGGGAGGGGGCTGAAAGAGACCCAGTACTTC
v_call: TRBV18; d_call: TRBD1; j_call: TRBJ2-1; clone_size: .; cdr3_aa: CASSPPGQDYNEQFF; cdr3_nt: TGTGCCAGCTCACCACCGGGACAGGACTACAATGAGCAGTTCTTC
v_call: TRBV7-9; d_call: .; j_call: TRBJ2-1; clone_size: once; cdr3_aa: CASTAGNEQFF; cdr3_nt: TGTGCCAGCACCGCGGGGAATGAGCAGTTCTTC
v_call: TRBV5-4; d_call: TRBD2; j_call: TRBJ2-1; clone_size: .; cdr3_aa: CASSLSSGISEQFF; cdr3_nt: TGTGCCAGCAGCTTGAGTAGCGGGATCAGCGAGCAGTTCTTC
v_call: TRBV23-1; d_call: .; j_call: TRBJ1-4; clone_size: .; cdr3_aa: CASSPQRLGEEKLFF; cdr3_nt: TGCGCCAGCAGTCCCCAGCGCTTGGGAGAGGAAAAACTGTTTTTT
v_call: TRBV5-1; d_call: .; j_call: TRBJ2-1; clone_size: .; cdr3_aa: CASSPPRDTPASEQFF; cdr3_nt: TGCGCCAGCAGCCCTCCCCGGGACACGCCGGCCAGTGAGCAGTTCTTC
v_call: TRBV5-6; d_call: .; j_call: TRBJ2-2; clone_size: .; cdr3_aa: CASSLGMLENTGELFF; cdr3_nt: TGTGCCAGCAGCTTGGGTATGCTAGAGAACACCGGGGAGCTGTTTTTT
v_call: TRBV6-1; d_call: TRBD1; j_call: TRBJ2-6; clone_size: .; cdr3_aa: CASSEALPGGSGANVLTF; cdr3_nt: TGTGCCAGCAGTGAAGCGCTGCCAGGGGGCTCTGGGGCCAACGTCCTGACTTTC
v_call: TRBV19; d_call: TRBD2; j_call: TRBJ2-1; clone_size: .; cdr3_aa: CASSTLAGGVEQFF; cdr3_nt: TGTGCCAGTAGTACGCTAGCGGGAGGCGTTGAGCAGTTCTTC
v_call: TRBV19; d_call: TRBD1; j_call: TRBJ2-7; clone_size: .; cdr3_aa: CASSRTGGEIYEQYF; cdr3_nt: TGTGCCAGTAGTAGGACAGGGGGCGAGATATACGAGCAGTACTTC
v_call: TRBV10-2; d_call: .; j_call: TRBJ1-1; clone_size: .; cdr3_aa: CASSVGNTEAFF; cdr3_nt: TGCGCCAGCAGTGTAGGGAACACTGAAGCTTTCTTT
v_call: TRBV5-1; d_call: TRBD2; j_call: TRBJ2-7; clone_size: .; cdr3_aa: CASSKRLAGESSYEQYF; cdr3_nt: TGCGCCAGCAGCAAGAGGCTAGCGGGAGAAAGCTCCTACGAGCAGTACTTC
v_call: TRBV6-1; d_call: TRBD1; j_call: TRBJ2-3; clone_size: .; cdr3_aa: CASSQQGAQPDTQYF; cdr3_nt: TGTGCCAGCAGCCAACAGGGGGCCCAGCCAGATACGCAGTATTTT
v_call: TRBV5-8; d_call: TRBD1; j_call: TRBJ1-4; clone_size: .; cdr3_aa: CASSARTGPTNEKLFF; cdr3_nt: TGTGCCAGCAGCGCAAGGACAGGGCCCACTAATGAAAAACTGTTTTTT
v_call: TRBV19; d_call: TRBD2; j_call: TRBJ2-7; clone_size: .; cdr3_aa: CASSVLAGDSYEQYF; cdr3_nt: TGTGCCAGTAGTGTACTAGCGGGGGATTCCTACGAGCAGTACTTC
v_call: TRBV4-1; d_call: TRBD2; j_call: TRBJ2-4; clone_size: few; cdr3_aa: CASSLGLAGKNIQYF; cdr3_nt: TGCGCCAGCAGCCTGGGACTAGCGGGCAAAAACATTCAGTACTTC
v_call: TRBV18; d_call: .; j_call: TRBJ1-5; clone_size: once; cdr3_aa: CASSTTEYDQPQHF; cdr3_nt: TGTGCCAGCTCAACTACAGAATACGATCAGCCCCAGCATTTT
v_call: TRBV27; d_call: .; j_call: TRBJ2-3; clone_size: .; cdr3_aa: CASSSLSEQYF; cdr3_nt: TGTGCCAGCAGCTCTTTATCCGAACAGTATTTT
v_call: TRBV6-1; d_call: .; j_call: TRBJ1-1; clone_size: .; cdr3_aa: CASRSRMNTEAFF; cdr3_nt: TGTGCCAGCAGGTCAAGGATGAACACTGAAGCTTTCTTT
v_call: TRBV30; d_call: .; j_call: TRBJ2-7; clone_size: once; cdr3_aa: CAWSTVGLYEQYF; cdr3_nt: TGTGCCTGGAGTACTGTCGGACTCTACGAGCAGTACTTC
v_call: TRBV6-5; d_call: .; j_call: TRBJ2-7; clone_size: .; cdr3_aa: CASSPGWGRLYEQYF; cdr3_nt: TGTGCCAGCAGCCCAGGGTGGGGGCGCTTATACGAGCAGTACTTC
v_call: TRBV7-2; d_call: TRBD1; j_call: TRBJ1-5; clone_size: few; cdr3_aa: CASSDRGVGNQPQHF; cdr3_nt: TGTGCCAGCAGCGACAGGGGGGTCGGCAATCAGCCCCAGCATTTT
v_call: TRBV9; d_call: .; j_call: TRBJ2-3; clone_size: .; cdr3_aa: CASSPGLFWDTDTQYF; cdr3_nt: TGTGCCAGCAGCCCGGGACTTTTTTGGGACACAGATACGCAGTATTTT
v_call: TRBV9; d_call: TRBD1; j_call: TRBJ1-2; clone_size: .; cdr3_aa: CASRAGQGAGDYGYTF; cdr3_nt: TGTGCCAGCAGAGCAGGACAGGGGGCGGGAGACTATGGCTACACCTTC
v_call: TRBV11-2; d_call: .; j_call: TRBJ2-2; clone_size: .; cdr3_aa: CASSFRGGELFF; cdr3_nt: TGTGCCAGCAGCTTCAGGGGCGGGGAGCTGTTTTTT
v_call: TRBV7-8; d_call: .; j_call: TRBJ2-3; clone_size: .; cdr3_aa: CASSSGRTDTQYF; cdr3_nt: TGTGCCAGCAGCTCCGGCCGCACAGATACGCAGTATTTT
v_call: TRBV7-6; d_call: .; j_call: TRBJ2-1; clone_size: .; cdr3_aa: CASSSVDRTTYNEQFF; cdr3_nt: TGTGCCAGCAGCTCCGTCGACAGGACAACCTACAATGAGCAGTTCTTC
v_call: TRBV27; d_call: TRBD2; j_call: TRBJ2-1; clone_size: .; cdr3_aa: CASSLETGLAGDNEQFF; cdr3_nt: TGTGCCAGCAGTTTAGAAACGGGACTAGCGGGGGATAATGAGCAGTTCTTC
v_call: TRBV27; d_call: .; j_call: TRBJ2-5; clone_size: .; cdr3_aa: CASKGQAKRMLEETQYF; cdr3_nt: TGTGCCAGCAAAGGGCAGGCTAAGAGGATGTTAGAGGAGACCCAGTACTTC
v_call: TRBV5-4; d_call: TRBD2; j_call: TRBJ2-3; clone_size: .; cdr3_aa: CASSPGTSLIPDTQYF; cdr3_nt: TGTGCCAGCAGCCCGGGGACTAGCCTGATTCCAGATACGCAGTATTTT
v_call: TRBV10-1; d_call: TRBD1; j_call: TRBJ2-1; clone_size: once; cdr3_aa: CASSQAGTGIDEQFF; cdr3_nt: TGCGCCAGCAGCCAAGCCGGGACAGGGATAGATGAGCAGTTCTTC
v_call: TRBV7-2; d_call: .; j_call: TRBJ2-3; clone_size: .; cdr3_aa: CASSSHQGGTQYF; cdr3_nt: TGTGCCAGCAGCTCCCATCAGGGTGGTACGCAGTATTTT
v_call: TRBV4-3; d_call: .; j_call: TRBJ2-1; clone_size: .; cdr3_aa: CASSQDGPWTYNEQFF; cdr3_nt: TGCGCCAGCAGCCAAGATGGCCCTTGGACCTACAATGAGCAGTTCTTC
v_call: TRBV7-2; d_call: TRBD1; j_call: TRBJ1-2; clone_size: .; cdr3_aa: CASSLPGQGTVHF; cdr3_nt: TGTGCCAGCAGCTTACCGGGACAGGGTACGGTTCACTTC
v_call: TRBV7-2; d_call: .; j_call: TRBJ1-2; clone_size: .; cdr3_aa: CASSLEGSANYGYTF; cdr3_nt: TGTGCCAGCAGCTTAGAAGGAAGTGCTAACTATGGCTACACCTTC
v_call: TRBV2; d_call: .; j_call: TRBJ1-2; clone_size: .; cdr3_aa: CASKSTSTNYGYTF; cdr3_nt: TGTGCCAGCAAGTCTACCTCTACTAACTATGGCTACACCTTC
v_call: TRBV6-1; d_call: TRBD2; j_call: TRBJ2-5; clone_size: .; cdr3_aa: CASSAASGSTETQYF; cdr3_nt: TGTGCCAGCAGTGCCGCTAGCGGGAGTACAGAGACCCAGTACTTC
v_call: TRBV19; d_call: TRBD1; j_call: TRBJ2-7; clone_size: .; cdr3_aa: CASSLRGQGGEQYF; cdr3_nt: TGTGCCAGTAGTCTCAGAGGACAGGGTGGCGAGCAGTACTTC
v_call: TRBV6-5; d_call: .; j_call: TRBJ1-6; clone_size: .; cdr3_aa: CASSYSSRSHGSPLHF; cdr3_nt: TGTGCCAGCAGTTACTCGAGCCGGAGCCACGGGTCACCCCTCCACTTT
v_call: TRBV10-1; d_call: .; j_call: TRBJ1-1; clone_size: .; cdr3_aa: CASSESKTRVLEFF; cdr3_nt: TGCGCCAGCAGTGAGTCAAAAACCCGGGTCTTAGAATTCTTT
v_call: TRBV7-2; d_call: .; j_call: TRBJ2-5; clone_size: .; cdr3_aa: CASSPRGGRPALGTQYF; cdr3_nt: TGTGCCAGCAGCCCCCGTGGGGGGCGTCCCGCACTTGGGACCCAGTACTTC
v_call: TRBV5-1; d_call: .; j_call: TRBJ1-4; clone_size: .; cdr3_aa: CASRTGRPNEKLFF; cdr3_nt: TGCGCCAGCAGGACCGGACGGCCTAATGAAAAACTGTTTTTT